The present T cell receptor (beta chain) was sequenced within a study of T cell responses to AZD1222 COVID-19 vaccine. Assay: immunoSEQ multiplex PCR; the TCRdb copy retains only in-frame clones and omits some. The data contain 120,000 or so clones, 88% of them singletons. Germline V lookup: CDR1 LGHDT, CDR2 YNNKEL (reference sequence). The CDR3 is 13 amino acids. V lost 3 bases, J lost 8 bases, and 13 bases lay in between. V is TRBV3-1 (or the pseudogene TRBV3-2) and J is TRBJ1-1, with no clear D. Sequences were derived from peripheral blood, sampled on day 0 of AZD1222 vaccination. The TCR originated in an adult in good health. The CDR3 sequence: CASSHNALSEAFF. The CDR3 bases are TGTGCCAGCAGCCATAACGCACTTTCGGAAGCTTTCTTT.